The 17 T cell receptor beta chains in this list originate from one sample, sequenced in a study of CXCR3-negative and CXCR3-positive naive CD8 T cells. UMI-labeled 5' RACE yielded the TRB cDNA libraries. TCRdb re-called the 5' RACE reads and gives one entry per CDR3 protein, without DNA. Its table lists 90,000 to 100,000 distinct CDR3 sequences. Findings and caveats of the study: CXCR3-positive naive cells had TRB CDR3s that were more hydrophobic than CXCR3-negative naive cells had.

Their antigens remain unidentified. The material sequenced was naive CXCR3+ CD8+ T cells from blood. Subset here: CD45RO-CCR7+CD27+CD95- naive CD8+ T cells expressing CXCR3 (TNR3+). These receptors all come from a human donor in good health. Some clones in this sample may be carry-over from other donors' samples.

This chain joins TRBV6-6 and TRBJ2-7; TCRdb proposes TRBD1, but this gene call is untestable without DNA. CDR1 is MNHNY and CDR2 is SVGAGI in the germline V gene (reference sequence). The CDR3 loop spans 15 amino acids. The CDR3 region is CASSYGAGGMYEQYF.

The chain carries TRBV4-3 and TRBJ2-1; TCRdb indicates TRBD1, and absent DNA this call remains unverified. CDR1 is LGHNA and CDR2 is YSLEER in the germline V gene. The CDR3 contains 15 residues. The chain's CDR3 is CASSQDRGRYNEQFF.

The chain joins TRBV29-1 to TRBJ2-2; TCRdb returns TRBD1, unconfirmable since there is no DNA. This CDR3 contains 13 residues. Germline-derived CDR1 and CDR2 are SQVTM and ANQGSEA. The chain's CDR3 is CSVDGGPAGELFF.

The chain uses TRBV6-6 and TRBJ2-1. The germline gives CDR1 MNHNY, CDR2 SVGAGI (reference sequence). The CDR3 length is 14 residues. The CDR3 loop is CASTLTETYNEQFF.

The rearrangement links TRBV29-1 to TRBJ2-7. There are 13 residues in the CDR3. CDR1 SQVTM and CDR2 ANQGSEA come from the germline V gene. The CDR3 here is CSVEEAQSYEQYF.

The CDR3 region is CASSPRAGGKEQYF. The rearrangement uses TRBV13 and TRBJ2-7; TCRdb selects TRBD1, and the lack of DNA leaves this call unchecked. The CDR3 has 14 amino acids. The germline CDR1 and CDR2 sequences are PRHDT and FYEKMQ (reference sequence).

V gene TRBV29-1 combines with J gene TRBJ2-7; without DNA, the TCRdb call of TRBD1 cannot be checked. The CDR3 is made up of 15 amino acids. Germline V lookup: CDR1 SQVTM, CDR2 ANQGSEA. CDR3 region: CSVESLGGDRYGQYF.

The V call is TRBV7-9, the J call TRBJ1-3. Germline V gives CDR1 SEHNR, CDR2 FQNEAQ (reference sequence). This CDR3 contains 19 residues. CDR3 protein: CASSSVEGNDQWHGNTIYF. The full variable domain, in which reference TRBV7-9 and TRBJ1-3 provide the parts outside the CDR3, is DTGVSQNPRHKITKRGQNVTFRCDPISEHNRLYWYRQTLGQGPEFLTYFQNEAQLEKSRLLSDRFSAERPKGSFSTLEIQRTEQGDSAMYLCASSSVEGNDQWHGNTIYFGEGSWLTVV.

The CDR3 spells CASSLVLASAYEQHF. This chain joins TRBV7-9 and TRBJ2-7; the TRBD2 assignment by TCRdb is unverifiable without DNA. CDR3 length equals 15 residues. Germline CDR1 reads SEHNR; CDR2 reads FQNEAQ (reference sequence). Using reference TRBV7-9 and TRBJ2-7 for the parts outside the CDR3, the full variable domain is DTGVSQNPRHKITKRGQNVTFRCDPISEHNRLYWYRQTLGQGPEFLTYFQNEAQLEKSRLLSDRFSAERPKGSFSTLEIQRTEQGDSAMYLCASSLVLASAYEQHFGPGTRLTVT.

This chain links TRBV6-5 with TRBJ2-1; TCRdb's D call of TRBD1 is untestable without DNA. Germline assignment: CDR1 MNHEY and CDR2 SVGAGI. There are 18 residues in the CDR3. CDR3 region: CASSYAHPGTLILDEQFF.

The chain uses TRBV29-1 and TRBJ2-7; TCRdb selects TRBD1, and the lack of DNA leaves this call unchecked. This CDR3 has 15 amino acids. The V gene's germline CDR1 is SQVTM and CDR2 ANQGSEA. CDR3 sequence: CSVEAGQGPTYEQYF.

This rearrangement joins TRBV12-3 or TRBV12-4 to TRBJ2-7. The CDR3 contains 13 residues. The CDR3: CASSFVMTYEQYF.

The rearrangement joins TRBV28 to TRBJ2-3; the TRBD1 assignment by TCRdb is unverifiable without DNA. Germline CDR1 MDHEN, CDR2 SYDVKM. CDR3 length equals 14 residues. This CDR3 is CASSRRTDTDTQYF.

V is TRBV7-6 and J is TRBJ2-1; TCRdb designates TRBD1, a call that cannot be tested without DNA. Germline lookup yields CDR1 SGHVS and CDR2 FNYEAQ. The CDR3 contains 15 residues. The CDR3 is CASSLGWGANNEQFF.

The V and J genes are TRBV12-3 or TRBV12-4 and TRBJ2-3; TCRdb's D call, TRBD2, is unchecked because there is no DNA. There are 14 residues in the CDR3. The CDR3 sequence is CASRGTSPTDTQYF.

The V call is TRBV27, the J call TRBJ1-6; there is no DNA to check the TCRdb D call of TRBD1. CDR1 MNHEY and CDR2 SMNVEV come from the germline V gene (reference sequence). CDR3 length equals 14 residues. The CDR3 loop is CASSSSLGPGPLHF.

The chain is built from TRBV20-1 and TRBJ2-7; TCRdb proposes TRBD1, but this gene call is untestable without DNA. This CDR3 spans 15 amino acids. Germline V lookup: CDR1 DFQATT, CDR2 SNEGSKA (reference sequence). The CDR3 loop is CSAHTGDRPTYEQYF.